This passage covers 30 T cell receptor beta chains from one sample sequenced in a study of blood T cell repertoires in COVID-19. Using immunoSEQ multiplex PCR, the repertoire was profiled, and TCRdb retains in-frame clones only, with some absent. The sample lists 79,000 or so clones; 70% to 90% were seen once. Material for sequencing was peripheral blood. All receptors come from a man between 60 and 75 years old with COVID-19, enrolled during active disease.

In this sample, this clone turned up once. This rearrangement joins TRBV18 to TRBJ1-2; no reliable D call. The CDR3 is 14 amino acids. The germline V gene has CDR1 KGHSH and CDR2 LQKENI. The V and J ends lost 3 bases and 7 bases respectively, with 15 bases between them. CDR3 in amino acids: CASSPIGLGSGYTF. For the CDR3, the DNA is TGTGCCAGCTCACCGATCGGACTCGGGAGTGGCTACACCTTC.

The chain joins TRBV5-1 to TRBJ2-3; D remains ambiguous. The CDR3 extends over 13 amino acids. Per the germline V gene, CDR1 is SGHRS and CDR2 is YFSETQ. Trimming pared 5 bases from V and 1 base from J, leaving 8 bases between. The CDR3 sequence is CASRTEGTDTQYF. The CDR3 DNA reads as TGCGCCAGCAGAACAGAAGGCACAGATACGCAGTATTTT.

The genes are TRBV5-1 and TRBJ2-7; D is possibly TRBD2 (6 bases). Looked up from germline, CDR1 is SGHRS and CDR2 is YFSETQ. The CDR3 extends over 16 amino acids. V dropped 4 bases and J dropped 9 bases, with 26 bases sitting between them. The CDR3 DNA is TGCGCCAGCAGCAGGACCGCGGAGCCGGGGGAAATCAGGCAGTACTTC. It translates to CASSRTAEPGEIRQYF.

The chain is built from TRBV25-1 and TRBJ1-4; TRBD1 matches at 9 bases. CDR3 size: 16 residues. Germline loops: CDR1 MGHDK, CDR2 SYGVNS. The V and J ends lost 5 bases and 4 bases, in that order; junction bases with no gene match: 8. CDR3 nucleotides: TGTGCCAGCAGTAAGGAACAGGGGGCGGGTAATGAAAAACTGTTTTTT. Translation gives CASSKEQGAGNEKLFF. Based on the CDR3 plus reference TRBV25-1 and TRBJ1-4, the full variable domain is EADIYQTPRYLVIGTGKKITLECSQTMGHDKMYWYQQDPGMELHLIHYSYGVNSTEKGDLSSESTVSRIRTEHFPLTLESARPSHTSQYLCASSKEQGAGNEKLFFGSGTQLSVL.

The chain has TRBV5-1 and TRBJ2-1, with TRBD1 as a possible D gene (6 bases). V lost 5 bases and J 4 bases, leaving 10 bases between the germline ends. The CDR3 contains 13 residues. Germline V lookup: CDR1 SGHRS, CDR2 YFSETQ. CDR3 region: CASSQQGYNEQFF. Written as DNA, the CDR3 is TGCGCCAGCAGTCAACAGGGATACAATGAGCAGTTCTTC.

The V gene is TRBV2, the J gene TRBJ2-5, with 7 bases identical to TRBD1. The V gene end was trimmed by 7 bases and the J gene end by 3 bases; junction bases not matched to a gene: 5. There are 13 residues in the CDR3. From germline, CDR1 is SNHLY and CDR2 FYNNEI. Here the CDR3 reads CASIRDSKETQYF. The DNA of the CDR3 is TGTGCCAGCATTCGGGACAGTAAAGAGACCCAGTACTTC.

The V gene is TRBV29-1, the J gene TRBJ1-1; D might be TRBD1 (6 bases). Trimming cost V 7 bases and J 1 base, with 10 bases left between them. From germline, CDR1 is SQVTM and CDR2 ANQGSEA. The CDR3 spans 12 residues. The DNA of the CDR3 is TGCAGCGCGTACAGGGCGAACACTGAAGCTTTCTTT. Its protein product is CSAYRANTEAFF. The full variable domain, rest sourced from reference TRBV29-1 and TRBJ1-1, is SAVISQKPSRDICQRGTSLTIQCQVDSQVTMMFWYRQQPGQSLTLIATANQGSEATYESGFVIDKFPISRPNLTFSTLTVSNMSPEDSSIYLCSAYRANTEAFFGQGTRLTVV.

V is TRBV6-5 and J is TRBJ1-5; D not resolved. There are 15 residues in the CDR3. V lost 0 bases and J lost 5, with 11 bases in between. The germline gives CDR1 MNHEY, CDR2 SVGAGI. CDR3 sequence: CASSYSSSRDQPQHF. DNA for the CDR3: TGTGCCAGCAGTTACTCGAGCTCACGGGATCAGCCCCAGCATTTT.

CDR3 sequence (DNA): TGCGCCAGCAGTGTGGGCAGAACTCAAGAGACCCAGTACTTC. Residues: CASSVGRTQETQYF. J is TRBJ2-5 and V is TRBV5-1; D not certain. CDR1 and CDR2 from the germline V gene are SGHRS and YFSETQ. Trimming removed 5 bases from V and 2 bases from J, with 13 bases in between. The length of the CDR3 is 14 residues.

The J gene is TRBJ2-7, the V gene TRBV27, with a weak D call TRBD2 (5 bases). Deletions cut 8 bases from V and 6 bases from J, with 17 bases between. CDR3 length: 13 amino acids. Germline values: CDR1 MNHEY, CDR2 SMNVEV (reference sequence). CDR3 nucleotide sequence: TGTGCCAGCCACCTGCGAACGGGAAGCGAGCAGTACTTC. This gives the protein CASHLRTGSEQYF.

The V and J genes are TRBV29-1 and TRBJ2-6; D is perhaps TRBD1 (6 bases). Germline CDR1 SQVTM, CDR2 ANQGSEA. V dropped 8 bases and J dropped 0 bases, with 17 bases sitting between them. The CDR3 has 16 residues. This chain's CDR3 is CSTSPGQNSGANVLTF. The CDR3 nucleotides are TGCAGCACCAGCCCCGGACAGAACTCTGGGGCCAACGTCCTGACTTTC.

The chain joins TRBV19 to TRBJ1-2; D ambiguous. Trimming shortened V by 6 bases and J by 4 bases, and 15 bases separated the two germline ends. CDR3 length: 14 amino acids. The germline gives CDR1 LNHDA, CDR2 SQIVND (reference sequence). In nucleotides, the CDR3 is TGTGCCAGTAGCCTCAACACGGGTGCCTATGGCTACACCTTC. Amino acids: CASSLNTGAYGYTF. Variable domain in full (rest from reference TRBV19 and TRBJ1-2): DGGITQSPKYLFRKEGQNVTLSCEQNLNHDAMYWYRQDPGQGLRLIYYSQIVNDFQKGDIAEGYSVSREKKESFPLTVTSAQKNPTAFYLCASSLNTGAYGYTFGSGTRLTVV.

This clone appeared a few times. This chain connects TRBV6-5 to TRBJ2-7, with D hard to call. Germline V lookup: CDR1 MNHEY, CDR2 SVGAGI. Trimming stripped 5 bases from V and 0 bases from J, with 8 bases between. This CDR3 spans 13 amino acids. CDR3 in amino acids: CASSKHSSYEQYF. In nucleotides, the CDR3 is TGTGCCAGCAGTAAACATTCCTCCTACGAGCAGTACTTC.

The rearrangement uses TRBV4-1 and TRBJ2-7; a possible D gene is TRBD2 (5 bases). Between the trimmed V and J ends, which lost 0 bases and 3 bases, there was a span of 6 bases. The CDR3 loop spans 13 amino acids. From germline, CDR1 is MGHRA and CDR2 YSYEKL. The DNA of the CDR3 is TGCGCCAGCAGCCAAGAGGCGGGCTACGAGCAGTACTTC. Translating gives CASSQEAGYEQYF.

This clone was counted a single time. CDR3 amino acids: CASSIEGGGNQPQHF. The CDR3 DNA follows: TGTGCCAGTAGTATCGAGGGGGGGGGCAATCAGCCCCAGCATTTT. The V gene is TRBV19, the J gene TRBJ1-5, with D tentatively TRBD1 (6 bases). The CDR3 is made up of 15 amino acids. Germline-derived CDR1 and CDR2 are LNHDA and SQIVND (reference sequence). Trimming shortened V by 3 bases and J by 2 bases, and 11 bases separated the two germline ends. The full variable domain, rest sourced from reference TRBV19 and TRBJ1-5, is DGGITQSPKYLFRKEGQNVTLSCEQNLNHDAMYWYRQDPGQGLRLIYYSQIVNDFQKGDIAEGYSVSREKKESFPLTVTSAQKNPTAFYLCASSIEGGGNQPQHFGDGTRLSIL.

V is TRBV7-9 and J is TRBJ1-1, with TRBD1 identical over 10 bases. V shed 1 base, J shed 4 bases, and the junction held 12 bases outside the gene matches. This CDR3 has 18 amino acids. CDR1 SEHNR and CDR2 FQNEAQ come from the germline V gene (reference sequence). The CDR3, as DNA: TGTGCCAGCAGCTTAGGAGTCCGGGACAGGGGTGTGGGCACTGAAGCTTTCTTT. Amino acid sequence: CASSLGVRDRGVGTEAFF. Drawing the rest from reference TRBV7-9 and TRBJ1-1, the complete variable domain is DTGVSQNPRHKITKRGQNVTFRCDPISEHNRLYWYRQTLGQGPEFLTYFQNEAQLEKSRLLSDRFSAERPKGSFSTLEIQRTEQGDSAMYLCASSLGVRDRGVGTEAFFGQGTRLTVV.

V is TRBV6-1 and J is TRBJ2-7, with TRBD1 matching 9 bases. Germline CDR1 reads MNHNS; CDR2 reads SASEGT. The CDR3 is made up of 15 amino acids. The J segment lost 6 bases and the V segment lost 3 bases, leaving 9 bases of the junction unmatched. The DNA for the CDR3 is TGTGCCAGCAGTGACGGAAGACAGGGGGGGCCCGAGCAGTACTTC. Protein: CASSDGRQGGPEQYF.

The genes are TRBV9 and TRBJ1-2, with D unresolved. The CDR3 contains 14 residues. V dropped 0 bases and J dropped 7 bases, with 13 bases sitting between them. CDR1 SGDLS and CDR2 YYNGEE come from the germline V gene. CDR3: CASSVADGRPGYTF. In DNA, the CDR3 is TGTGCCAGCAGCGTAGCTGATGGCAGGCCTGGCTACACCTTC.

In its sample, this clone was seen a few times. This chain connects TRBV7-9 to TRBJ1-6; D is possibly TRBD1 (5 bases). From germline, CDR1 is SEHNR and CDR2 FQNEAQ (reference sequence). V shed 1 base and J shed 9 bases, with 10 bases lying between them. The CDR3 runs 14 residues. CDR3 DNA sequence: TGTGCCAGCAGCTTAGGCGGGACGCTTTCACCCCTCCACTTT. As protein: CASSLGGTLSPLHF.

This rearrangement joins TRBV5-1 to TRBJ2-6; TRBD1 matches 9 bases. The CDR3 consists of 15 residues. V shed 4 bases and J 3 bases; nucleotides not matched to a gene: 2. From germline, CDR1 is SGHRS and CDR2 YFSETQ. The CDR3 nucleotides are TGCGCCAGCAGCGGGACAGGGTATGGGGCCAACGTCCTGACTTTC. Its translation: CASSGTGYGANVLTF. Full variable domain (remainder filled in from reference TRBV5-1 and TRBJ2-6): KAGVTQTPRYLIKTRGQQVTLSCSPISGHRSVSWYQQTPGQGLQFLFEYFSETQRNKGNFPGRFSGRQFSNSRSEMNVSTLELGDSALYLCASSGTGYGANVLTFGAGSRLTVL.

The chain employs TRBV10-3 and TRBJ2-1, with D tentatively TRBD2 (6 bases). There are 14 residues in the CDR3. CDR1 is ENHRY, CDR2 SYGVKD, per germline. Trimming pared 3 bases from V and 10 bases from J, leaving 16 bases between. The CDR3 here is CAISDVKEGTEQFF. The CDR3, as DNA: TGTGCCATCAGTGATGTAAAGGAGGGGACCGAGCAGTTCTTC.

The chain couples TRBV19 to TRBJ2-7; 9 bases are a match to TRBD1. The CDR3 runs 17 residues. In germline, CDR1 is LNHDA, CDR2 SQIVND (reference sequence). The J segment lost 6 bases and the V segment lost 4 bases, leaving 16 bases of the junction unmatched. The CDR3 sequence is CASSRTGQGAGAVEQYF. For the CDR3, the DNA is TGTGCCAGTAGTAGGACGGGACAGGGTGCGGGGGCCGTCGAGCAGTACTTC.

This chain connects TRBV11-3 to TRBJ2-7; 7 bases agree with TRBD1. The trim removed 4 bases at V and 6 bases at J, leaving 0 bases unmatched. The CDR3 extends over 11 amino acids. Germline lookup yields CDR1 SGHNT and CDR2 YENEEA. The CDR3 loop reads CASSSGGEQYF. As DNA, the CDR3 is TGTGCCAGCAGCTCAGGGGGCGAGCAGTACTTC.

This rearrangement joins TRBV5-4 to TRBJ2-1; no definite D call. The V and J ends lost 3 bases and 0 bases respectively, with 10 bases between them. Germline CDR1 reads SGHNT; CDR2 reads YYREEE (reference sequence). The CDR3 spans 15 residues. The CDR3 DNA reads TGTGCCAGCAGCTATGGTTCCGGCTCCTACAATGAGCAGTTCTTC. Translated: CASSYGSGSYNEQFF.

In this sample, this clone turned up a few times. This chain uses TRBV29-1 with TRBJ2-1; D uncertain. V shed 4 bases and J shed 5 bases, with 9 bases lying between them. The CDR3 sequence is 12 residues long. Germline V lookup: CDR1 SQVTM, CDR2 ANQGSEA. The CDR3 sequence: CSVAVTNNEQFF. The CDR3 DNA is TGCAGCGTTGCTGTAACTAACAATGAGCAGTTCTTC.

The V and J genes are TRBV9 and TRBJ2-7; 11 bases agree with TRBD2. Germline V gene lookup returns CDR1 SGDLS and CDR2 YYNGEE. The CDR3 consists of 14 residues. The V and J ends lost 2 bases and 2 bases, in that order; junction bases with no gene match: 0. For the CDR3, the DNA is TGTGCCAGCAGCGTGACTAGCGGGGCCTACGAGCAGTACTTC. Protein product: CASSVTSGAYEQYF.

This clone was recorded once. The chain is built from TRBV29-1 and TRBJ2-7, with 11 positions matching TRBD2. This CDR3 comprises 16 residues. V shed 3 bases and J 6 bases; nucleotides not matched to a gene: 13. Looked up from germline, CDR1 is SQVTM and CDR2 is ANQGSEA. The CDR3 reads CSVDGTSGSLSTEQYF. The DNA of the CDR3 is TGCAGCGTTGACGGTACTAGCGGGAGCCTCTCAACCGAGCAGTACTTC.

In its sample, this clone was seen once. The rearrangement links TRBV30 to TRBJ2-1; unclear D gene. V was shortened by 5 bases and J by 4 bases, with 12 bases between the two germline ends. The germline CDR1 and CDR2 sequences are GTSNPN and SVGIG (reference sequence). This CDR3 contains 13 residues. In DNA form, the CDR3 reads TGTGCCTGGGGATCCCGGGTGTACAATGAGCAGTTCTTC. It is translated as CAWGSRVYNEQFF.

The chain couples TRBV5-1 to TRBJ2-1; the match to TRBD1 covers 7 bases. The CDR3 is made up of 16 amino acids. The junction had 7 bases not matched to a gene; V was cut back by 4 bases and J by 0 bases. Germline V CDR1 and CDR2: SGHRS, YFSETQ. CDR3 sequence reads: CASSQMTGSSYNEQFF. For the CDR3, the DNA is TGCGCCAGCAGCCAAATGACAGGGAGCTCCTACAATGAGCAGTTCTTC. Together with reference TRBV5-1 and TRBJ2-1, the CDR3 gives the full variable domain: KAGVTQTPRYLIKTRGQQVTLSCSPISGHRSVSWYQQTPGQGLQFLFEYFSETQRNKGNFPGRFSGRQFSNSRSEMNVSTLELGDSALYLCASSQMTGSSYNEQFFGPGTRLTVL.

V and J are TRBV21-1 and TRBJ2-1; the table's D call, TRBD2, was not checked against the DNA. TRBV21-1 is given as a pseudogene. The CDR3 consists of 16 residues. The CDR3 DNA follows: TGTGCCAGCAGCCCCCGACTAGCGGGGTCCTACAATGAGCAGTTCTTC. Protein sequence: CASSPRLAGSYNEQFF.